A single sample gave rise to the 11 T cell receptor beta chains below, sequenced in a study of cytomegalovirus exposure and HLA in healthy donors. It was with 60 Vbeta and 13 Jbeta primers that the PCR ran. The assay was immunoSEQ multiplex PCR, and TCRdb's table has in-frame clones only and misses some. Of about 130,000 clones listed, less than 80% are singletons. Sequences were obtained from PBMCs. Receptor source: a man aged 30-40 years in good health and CMV-seronegative.

CDR3 sequence: CATGQLDQPQHF. The CDR3 nucleotides are TGTGCCACCGGACAGCTTGATCAGCCCCAGCATTTT. The V call is TRBV28, the J call TRBJ1-5, with a tentative D call TRBD1 (6 bases). Trimming took 10 bases from V and 5 from J, leaving 12 bases between them. The length of the CDR3 is 12 residues. Germline CDR1 MDHEN, CDR2 SYDVKM.

This chain uses TRBV6-1 with TRBJ1-2; TRBD1 agrees at 7 bases. In germline, CDR1 is MNHNS, CDR2 SASEGT. The CDR3 contains 14 residues. J lost 8 bases, V lost 6 bases, and 12 bases had no gene match. The CDR3 is CASRRSTGSYGYTF. The CDR3 DNA follows: TGTGCCAGCAGACGCTCGACAGGGAGCTACGGCTACACCTTC.

This chain links TRBV9 with TRBJ1-5; D perhaps matches TRBD1 (5 bases). Deletions cut 3 bases from V and 0 bases from J, with 16 bases between. The CDR3 has 17 residues. Germline loops: CDR1 SGDLS, CDR2 YYNGEE. Here the CDR3 DNA reads TGTGCCAGCAGCGCCAGACAGAAGGACTATAGCAATCAGCCCCAGCATTTT. Translated, it gives CASSARQKDYSNQPQHF.

The chain uses TRBV2 and TRBJ1-1; 7 nucleotides agree with TRBD1. The CDR3 runs 15 residues. Germline CDR1 reads SNHLY; CDR2 reads FYNNEI. Germline trimming cut 2 bases from V and 5 bases from J; bases unmatched to any gene: 8. The CDR3 is CASSEYSDRETEAFF. In DNA, the CDR3 is TGTGCCAGCAGTGAATATAGTGACAGGGAGACTGAAGCTTTCTTT.

The V call is TRBV27, the J call TRBJ2-1; 9 bases line up with TRBD1. Germline CDR1 reads MNHEY; CDR2 reads SMNVEV (reference sequence). CDR3 length: 16 residues. The junction had 12 bases not matched to a gene; V was cut back by 4 bases and J by 8 bases. CDR3 in DNA: TGTGCCAGCAGTTCTACAGGGGGCGCAGGTCCTCATGAGCAGTTCTTC. Its translation is CASSSTGGAGPHEQFF.

The V call is TRBV7-8, the J call TRBJ1-5; D may be TRBD1 (6 bases). The germline V and J ends were trimmed by 3 bases and 4 bases, with 16 bases remaining between them. This CDR3 comprises 16 residues. CDR1 and CDR2 from the germline V gene are SGHVS and FQNEAQ. CDR3 sequence (DNA): TGTGCCAGCAGCTTCTGGACAGCGCCGGGGAATCAGCCCCAGCATTTT. As protein: CASSFWTAPGNQPQHF.

The V and J genes are TRBV5-5 and TRBJ1-4, with 10 bases identical to TRBD1. V was pared by 4 bases and J by 7 bases, with 10 bases of the junction left unmatched. This CDR3 comprises 16 residues. Germline CDR1 is SGHKS and CDR2 is YYEKEE (reference sequence). The CDR3 sequence is CASSGRIRDRGEKLFF. Here the CDR3 DNA reads TGTGCCAGCAGCGGACGGATCCGGGACAGGGGTGAAAAACTGTTTTTT.

In its sample, this clone was seen a few times. Germline is not matched at one junction end, which may reflect a read error. This sequence joins TRBV7-9 and TRBJ2-2; 8 bases are shared with TRBD1. This CDR3 comprises 16 residues. The germline V gene has CDR1 SEHNR and CDR2 FQNEAQ (reference sequence). The CDR3 loop is CSSSIGQGANTGELFF. DNA for the CDR3: TGTTCCAGCAGCATAGGACAGGGCGCGAACACCGGGGAGCTGTTTTTT.

The chain recombines TRBV5-4 with TRBJ1-4; 8 nucleotides agree with TRBD1. Germline loops: CDR1 SGHNT, CDR2 YYREEE (reference sequence). This CDR3 is 14 amino acids long. The V gene end was trimmed by 4 bases and the J gene end by 6 bases; junction bases not matched to a gene: 5. The DNA of the CDR3 is TGTGCCAGCAGCCCCGAGACAGGGGATGAAAAACTGTTTTTT. This gives the protein CASSPETGDEKLFF.

V and J are TRBV7-3 and TRBJ2-7; the match to TRBD2 covers 7 bases. The germline CDR1 and CDR2 sequences are SGHTA and FQGTGA. Losses at the gene ends were 3 bases for V and 3 bases for J; bases not matched to a gene: 5. The CDR3 totals 14 residues. For the CDR3, the DNA is TGTGCCAGCAGCTTTACGGGGGGTGGCTACGAGCAGTACTTC. Protein: CASSFTGGGYEQYF.

The J gene is TRBJ1-5, the V gene TRBV28; 9 bases line up with TRBD1. Germline assignment: CDR1 MDHEN and CDR2 SYDVKM. The CDR3 spans 16 residues. J gave up 6 bases and V 6 bases, and 12 bases lay outside the gene matches. Written as DNA, the CDR3 is TGTGCCAGCAGCCCGACAGGACAGGGGAGAACTCAGCCCCAGCATTTT. Protein: CASSPTGQGRTQPQHF.